This T cell receptor (beta chain) was identified during a study of cytomegalovirus exposure and HLA in healthy donors. Study findings and constraints: A later analysis associated about 18,000 TCR beta sequences with HLA alleles at a 0.05 false discovery rate. Prediction of most subjects' HLA-A and HLA-B alleles by TCR beta sequences was reportedly accurate.

The PCR ran on 60 Vbeta and 13 Jbeta primers. Method: immunoSEQ multiplex PCR; TCRdb's copy keeps in-frame clones and lacks some. Of some 80,000 clones listed, under 80% are singletons. A note on this clone: Its target is unknown.

Trimming pared 1 base from V and 4 bases from J, leaving 7 bases between. Germline values: CDR1 SGHDN, CDR2 FVKESK. This CDR3 comprises 13 residues. V gene TRBV14 combines with J gene TRBJ1-1; D gene uncertain. Sequenced input: PBMCs. The receptor comes from a man younger than 35 in good health and CMV-seropositive. CDR3 nucleotides: TGTGCCAGCAGCCAAGGCGCTCCCACTGAAGCTTTCTTT. It specifies CASSQGAPTEAFF.